The next 32 T cell receptor beta chains were all read from a single sample in a study of cytomegalovirus exposure and HLA in healthy donors. Produced via immunoSEQ multiplex PCR; TCRdb's table is partial and in-frame only. Altogether 150,000 to 200,000 clones are present, around 80% being singletons, with the ten largest covering around 1.2%. The sequencing input was PBMCs. Every receptor here comes from a woman between 25 and 40 years old in good health and CMV-seronegative.

The chain uses TRBV5-1 and TRBJ2-2; weak D call: TRBD1 (6 bases). The CDR3 extends over 13 amino acids. Per the germline V gene, CDR1 is SGHRS and CDR2 is YFSETQ. The V end was cut by 6 bases, the J end by 6 bases, with 12 bases between. CDR3 loop: CASTPQGSGELFF. The CDR3 nucleotides read TGCGCCAGCACCCCACAGGGTTCCGGGGAGCTGTTTTTT.

This clone was detected many times. The chain recombines TRBV10-2 with TRBJ2-7; 9 nucleotides agree with TRBD1. This CDR3 comprises 15 residues. Germline V gene data show CDR1 as WSHSY and CDR2 as SAAADI. V was clipped by 0 bases and J by 5 bases; unmatched bases: 5. The CDR3 nucleotides read TGCGCCAGCAGTGAGTCGGGACAGGGTTTAAACGAGCAGTACTTC. Translating it yields CASSESGQGLNEQYF.

The V and J genes are TRBV30 and TRBJ1-1; no reliable D call. Looked up from germline, CDR1 is GTSNPN and CDR2 is SVGIG (reference sequence). The CDR3 is 15 residues long. V shed 3 bases and J shed 5 bases, with 19 bases lying between them. DNA for the CDR3: TGTGCCTGGAGGGTGCTTGAGGGAGTTTGGACTGAAGCTTTCTTT. It translates to CAWRVLEGVWTEAFF.

The gene calls are TRBV6-5 and TRBJ2-2; 10 bases map to TRBD2. Losses at the gene ends were 0 bases for V and 5 bases for J; bases not matched to a gene: 3. Germline V gene lookup returns CDR1 MNHEY and CDR2 SVGAGI. This CDR3 region has 16 residues. The CDR3 spells CASSYSRSGRTGELFF. The CDR3 coding sequence is TGTGCCAGCAGTTACTCGCGTAGCGGGAGGACCGGGGAGCTGTTTTTT.

The rearrangement joins TRBV11-2 to TRBJ2-7, with 8 bases that match TRBD1. With 2 bases clipped from V and 1 base from J, the junction kept 7 bases outside the gene matches. Per germline, CDR1 SGHAT and CDR2 FQNNGV. CDR3 size: 16 residues. CDR3 amino acids: CASSLTAGTGSYEQYF. As DNA, the CDR3 is TGTGCCAGCAGCTTAACTGCCGGGACAGGATCCTACGAGCAGTACTTC.

The sample holds a few counts of this clone. The rearrangement links TRBV30 to TRBJ1-5; TRBD1 matches at 8 bases. With V trimmed by 5 bases and J by 7 bases, 7 bases remained unmatched. CDR3 size: 13 residues. CDR1 GTSNPN and CDR2 SVGIG come from the germline V gene (reference sequence). CDR3 bases: TGTGCCTGGGGCAACAGGGGGGAACAGCCCCAGCATTTT. Translating it yields CAWGNRGEQPQHF.

This clone showed up just once. The rearrangement uses TRBV5-1 and TRBJ1-3; 8 bases align to TRBD1. The germline CDR1 and CDR2 sequences are SGHRS and YFSETQ. V trimming: 4 bases; J trimming: 4 bases; junction bases outside the gene matches: 4. The CDR3 covers 14 residues. Written as DNA, the CDR3 is TGCGCCAGCAGCCCAGGGACAGGCGGAAACACCATATATTTT. This gives the protein CASSPGTGGNTIYF.

This clone was picked up a small number of times. The chain couples TRBV5-6 to TRBJ2-7, with 12 bases matching TRBD2. The CDR3 consists of 15 residues. Losses at the gene ends were 4 bases for V and 4 bases for J; bases not matched to a gene: 6. Per germline, CDR1 SGHDT and CDR2 YYEEEE. DNA for the CDR3: TGTGCCAGCAGCGGACTGACTAGCGGGAGATACGAGCAGTACTTC. It codes for CASSGLTSGRYEQYF.

The chain carries TRBV6-5 and TRBJ2-2; 11 positions match TRBD1. This CDR3 is built from 15 residues. V lost 6 bases, J lost 8 bases, and 8 bases stayed unmatched. Germline V gives CDR1 MNHEY, CDR2 SVGAGI. The DNA of the CDR3 is TGTGCCAGCAGGGGGACAGGGGGTGCTAAGGGGGAGCTGTTTTTT. Translating it yields CASRGTGGAKGELFF.

The V call is TRBV6-1, the J call TRBJ2-5; 10 nucleotides line up with TRBD2. Germline CDR1 MNHNS, CDR2 SASEGT. Losses at the gene ends were 4 bases for V and 1 base for J; bases not matched to a gene: 3. The CDR3 is 15 amino acids. The CDR3 loop reads CASSALAGTQETQYF. The CDR3 nucleotides are TGTGCCAGCAGTGCACTAGCGGGGACCCAAGAGACCCAGTACTTC.

The chain combines TRBV30 with TRBJ1-2; no firm D call. Germline V lookup: CDR1 GTSNPN, CDR2 SVGIG (reference sequence). The CDR3 covers 14 residues. V dropped 2 bases and J dropped 2 bases, with 12 bases sitting between them. The CDR3 spells CAWSSGDPNYGYTF. The CDR3 nucleotides are TGTGCCTGGAGTAGTGGAGATCCAAACTATGGCTACACCTTC.

The chain links TRBV11-1 to TRBJ2-1, with TRBD2 identical over 8 bases. V trimming: 4 bases; J trimming: 0 bases; junction bases outside the gene matches: 8. Germline assignment: CDR1 SGHAT and CDR2 FQDESV (reference sequence). This CDR3 comprises 17 residues. In DNA, the CDR3 is TGTGCCAGCAGCTCCCAATCCCTAGCGGGCTCCTACAATGAGCAGTTCTTC. Translating gives CASSSQSLAGSYNEQFF.

The chain recombines TRBV2 with TRBJ1-6; no reliable D call. The germline CDR1 and CDR2 sequences are SNHLY and FYNNEI. CDR3 length: 15 residues. With 5 bases removed from V and 0 bases from J, the gap between germline ends came to 8 bases. The DNA for the CDR3 is TGTGCCAGCAGTATAGGGAGCTCCTATAATTCACCCCTCCACTTT. Its translation: CASSIGSSYNSPLHF. Looking up the rest from reference TRBV2 and TRBJ1-6 gives the full variable domain: EPEVTQTPSHQVTQMGQEVILRCVPISNHLYFYWYRQILGQKVEFLVSFYNNEISEKSEIFDDQFSVERPDGSNFTLKIRSTKLEDSAMYFCASSIGSSYNSPLHFGNGTRLTVT.

The CDR3 DNA reads as TGTGCTAGTGCCCCGGACAGCTCTGGAAACACCATATATTTT. Translating it yields CASAPDSSGNTIYF. V is TRBV12-5 and J is TRBJ1-3, with D possibly TRBD1 on 6 matching bases. CDR3 length equals 14 residues. The germline V gene has CDR1 LGHNT and CDR2 FRNRAP. With 7 bases removed from V and 0 bases from J, the gap between germline ends came to 10 bases.

The chain uses TRBV10-3 and TRBJ1-2; D is undetermined. Germline lookup yields CDR1 ENHRY and CDR2 SYGVKD. The CDR3 contains 13 residues. The germline V and J ends were trimmed by 10 bases and 3 bases, with 15 bases remaining between them. Written as DNA, the CDR3 is TGTGCCACCTTTTCTTTGGCTCACTATGGCTACACCTTC. The encoded protein is CATFSLAHYGYTF.

The gene calls are TRBV16 and TRBJ1-5; tentatively, D is TRBD1 (6 bases). CDR3 size: 15 residues. V was shortened by 4 bases and J by 0 bases, with 10 bases between the two germline ends. CDR1 KGHSY and CDR2 FQNENV come from the germline V gene. The CDR3 DNA sequence: TGTGCCAGCAGCCTAGGACAGTCTAGCAATCAGCCCCAGCATTTT. The encoded protein is CASSLGQSSNQPQHF.

This chain joins TRBV18 and TRBJ1-1; weak D call: TRBD1 (5 bases). The CDR3 totals 14 residues. Germline V gives CDR1 KGHSH, CDR2 LQKENI. Trimming left V 4 bases short and J 2 bases short, with 11 bases between. CDR3 sequence (DNA): TGTGCCAGCTCACTAAATCAGGGAAACACTGAAGCTTTCTTT. Translation: CASSLNQGNTEAFF.

The J gene is TRBJ1-4, the V gene TRBV6-6, with D unclear. This CDR3 spans 14 amino acids. With 8 bases removed from V and 4 bases from J, the gap between germline ends came to 14 bases. The germline gives CDR1 MNHNY, CDR2 SVGAGI (reference sequence). CDR3 DNA sequence: TGTGCCAGCCGTACAGCACGGAATAATGAAAAACTGTTTTTT. Residues: CASRTARNNEKLFF.

This rearrangement joins TRBV7-7 to TRBJ2-5; a weak D match, TRBD2 (6 bases). The CDR3 runs to 14 residues. The germline V gene has CDR1 SSHAT and CDR2 FNYEAQ (reference sequence). Between the trimmed V and J ends, which lost 3 bases and 2 bases, there was a span of 10 bases. The CDR3 spells CASSLRGSQETQYF. The CDR3 coding sequence is TGTGCCAGCAGCTTGCGGGGCAGTCAAGAGACCCAGTACTTC.

V and J are TRBV5-1 and TRBJ2-4, with 7 bases matching TRBD2. V was clipped by 0 bases and J by 3 bases; unmatched bases: 9. This CDR3 spans 17 amino acids. Germline V lookup: CDR1 SGHRS, CDR2 YFSETQ. The CDR3 sequence: CASSLVAAGDLKNIQYF. Here the CDR3 DNA reads TGCGCCAGCAGCTTGGTGGCTGCGGGAGACCTCAAAAACATTCAGTACTTC. The complete variable domain, with remaining parts taken from reference TRBV5-1 and TRBJ2-4, reads KAGVTQTPRYLIKTRGQQVTLSCSPISGHRSVSWYQQTPGQGLQFLFEYFSETQRNKGNFPGRFSGRQFSNSRSEMNVSTLELGDSALYLCASSLVAAGDLKNIQYFGAGTRLSVL.

The chain links TRBV2 to TRBJ2-2; 9 bases fit TRBD1. Germline lookup yields CDR1 SNHLY and CDR2 FYNNEI. V lost 7 bases, J lost 4 bases, and 4 bases stayed unmatched. The CDR3 covers 14 residues. The CDR3 region is CASNRQGGTGELFF. The CDR3 nucleotides are TGTGCCAGCAACCGACAGGGGGGCACCGGGGAGCTGTTTTTT.

This clone was detected a few times. The chain uses TRBV27 and TRBJ2-3; the match to TRBD2 covers 8 bases. Unmatched junction bases numbered 11, after V lost 6 bases and J lost 6 bases. This CDR3 is 15 amino acids long. Germline assignment: CDR1 MNHEY and CDR2 SMNVEV (reference sequence). CDR3 protein: CASRSRTSSQDTQYF. CDR3 nucleotide sequence: TGTGCCAGCAGGAGTCGGACTAGCAGCCAGGATACGCAGTATTTT.

The rearrangement joins TRBV9 to TRBJ2-7, with TRBD2 matching 8 bases. The CDR3 contains 16 residues. V was clipped by 3 bases and J by 0 bases; unmatched bases: 8. CDR1 and CDR2 from the germline V gene are SGDLS and YYNGEE. Here the CDR3 reads CASSATGGAYSYEQYF. The CDR3 bases are TGTGCCAGCAGCGCCACCGGGGGGGCCTACTCCTACGAGCAGTACTTC. Filled out from reference TRBV9 and TRBJ2-7, the complete variable domain reads DSGVTQTPKHLITATGQRVTLRCSPRSGDLSVYWYQQSLDQGLQFLIQYYNGEERAKGNILERFSAQQFPDLHSELNLSSLELGDSALYFCASSATGGAYSYEQYFGPGTRLTVT.

V usage is TRBV5-1 and J usage is TRBJ2-7; maybe TRBD2 (5 bases). Germline V gene sequence: CDR1 SGHRS, CDR2 YFSETQ. Trimming cost V 4 bases and J 2 bases, with 10 bases left between them. This CDR3 has 13 amino acids. CDR3 in amino acids: CASSPGGTYEQYF. The CDR3 DNA reads TGCGCCAGCAGCCCCGGAGGAACCTACGAGCAGTACTTC.

The chain couples TRBV4-1 to TRBJ1-2; D unresolved. The V end lost 0 bases, the J end lost 1 base, and 9 bases lay between the germline ends. CDR1 and CDR2 from the germline V gene are MGHRA and YSYEKL. The length of the CDR3 is 15 residues. Here the CDR3 DNA reads TGCGCCAGCAGCCAAGAGGAGGCGAATAACTATGGCTACACCTTC. It translates to CASSQEEANNYGYTF.

The chain couples TRBV5-1 to TRBJ2-7; D is perhaps TRBD1 (8 bases). This CDR3 contains 14 residues. Per the germline V gene, CDR1 is SGHRS and CDR2 is YFSETQ. Trimming removed 10 bases from V and 4 bases from J, with 21 bases in between. CDR3 DNA sequence: TGCGCCGGTGAAGCGGGGACAGGAAGATACGAGCAGTACTTC. It yields the protein CAGEAGTGRYEQYF. Full variable domain (outside the CDR3, taken from reference TRBV5-1 and TRBJ2-7): KAGVTQTPRYLIKTRGQQVTLSCSPISGHRSVSWYQQTPGQGLQFLFEYFSETQRNKGNFPGRFSGRQFSNSRSEMNVSTLELGDSALYLCAGEAGTGRYEQYFGPGTRLTVT.

The V and J genes are TRBV28 and TRBJ2-7, with D possibly matching TRBD2 (5 bases). CDR1 and CDR2 (germline): MDHEN, SYDVKM. V was cut by 6 bases and J by 3 bases, with 12 bases left in between. There are 13 residues in the CDR3. CDR3 in DNA: TGTGCCAGCAGCCTCGGCCGGGACTACGAGCAGTACTTC. Its protein is CASSLGRDYEQYF.

The chain joins TRBV5-1 to TRBJ2-7; TRBD2 matches at 7 bases. The CDR3 consists of 16 residues. J lost 1 base, V lost 4 bases, and 11 bases had no gene match. The germline V gene encodes CDR1 SGHRS and CDR2 YFSETQ. In DNA form, the CDR3 reads TGCGCCAGCAGCCCATCATTAGCGGGTGTGTCCTACGAGCAGTACTTC. Its protein is CASSPSLAGVSYEQYF. The whole variable domain, filled in from reference TRBV5-1 and TRBJ2-7, reads KAGVTQTPRYLIKTRGQQVTLSCSPISGHRSVSWYQQTPGQGLQFLFEYFSETQRNKGNFPGRFSGRQFSNSRSEMNVSTLELGDSALYLCASSPSLAGVSYEQYFGPGTRLTVT.

V and J are TRBV27 and TRBJ1-3; 8 nucleotides match TRBD1. This CDR3 has 14 residues. J was trimmed by 6 bases and V by 8 bases; bases with no gene match: 9. Germline V gives CDR1 MNHEY, CDR2 SMNVEV (reference sequence). Here the CDR3 reads CASSRGQGENTIYF. The CDR3 DNA follows: TGTGCCAGCTCTCGAGGACAGGGTGAAAACACCATATATTTT.

The gene calls are TRBV7-9 and TRBJ1-1; TRBD1 might be the D (6 bases). Trimming stripped 4 bases from V and 5 bases from J, with 14 bases between. The CDR3 spans 14 residues. In germline, CDR1 is SEHNR, CDR2 FQNEAQ (reference sequence). Here the CDR3 reads CASSYRAHGTEAFF. For the CDR3, the DNA is TGTGCCAGCAGCTACAGGGCCCATGGGACTGAAGCTTTCTTT.

This chain joins TRBV6-1 and TRBJ1-4; no definite D call. This CDR3 is 15 amino acids long. V shed 1 base and J shed 0 bases, with 6 bases lying between them. Germline V gene sequence: CDR1 MNHNS, CDR2 SASEGT. This CDR3 is CASSEVPATNEKLFF. The CDR3 coding sequence is TGTGCCAGCAGTGAAGTCCCCGCAACTAATGAAAAACTGTTTTTT.

The chain recombines TRBV2 with TRBJ1-4; D gene uncertain. The CDR3 is 13 residues long. V lost 5 bases and J 4 bases, leaving 8 bases between the germline ends. The germline V gene encodes CDR1 SNHLY and CDR2 FYNNEI. The CDR3 DNA sequence: TGTGCCAGCAGTTGGGCCCTTAATGAAAAACTGTTTTTT. Amino acids: CASSWALNEKLFF. Full variable domain (remainder filled in from reference TRBV2 and TRBJ1-4): EPEVTQTPSHQVTQMGQEVILRCVPISNHLYFYWYRQILGQKVEFLVSFYNNEISEKSEIFDDQFSVERPDGSNFTLKIRSTKLEDSAMYFCASSWALNEKLFFGSGTQLSVL.